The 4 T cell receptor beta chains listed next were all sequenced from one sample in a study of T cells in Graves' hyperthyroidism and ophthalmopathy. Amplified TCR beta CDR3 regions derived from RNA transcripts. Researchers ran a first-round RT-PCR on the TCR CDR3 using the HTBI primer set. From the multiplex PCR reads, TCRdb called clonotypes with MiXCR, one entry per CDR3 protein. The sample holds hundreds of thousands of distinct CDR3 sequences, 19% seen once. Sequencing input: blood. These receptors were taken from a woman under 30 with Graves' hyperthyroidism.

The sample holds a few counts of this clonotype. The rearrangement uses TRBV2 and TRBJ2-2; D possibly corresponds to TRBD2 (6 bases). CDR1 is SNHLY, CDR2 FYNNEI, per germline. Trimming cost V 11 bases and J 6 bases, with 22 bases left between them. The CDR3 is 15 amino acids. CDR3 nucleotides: TGTGCCTCGGCCCCAGTTCGCGGGGACGCCGGGGAGCTGTTTTTT. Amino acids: CASAPVRGDAGELFF.

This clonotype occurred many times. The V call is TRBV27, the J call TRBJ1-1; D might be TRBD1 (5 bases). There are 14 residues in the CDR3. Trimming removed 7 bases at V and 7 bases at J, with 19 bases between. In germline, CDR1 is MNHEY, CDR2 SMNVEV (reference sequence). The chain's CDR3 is CASKGEAAGHEAFF. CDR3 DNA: TGTGCCAGCAAGGGCGAGGCCGCGGGGCATGAAGCTTTCTTT.

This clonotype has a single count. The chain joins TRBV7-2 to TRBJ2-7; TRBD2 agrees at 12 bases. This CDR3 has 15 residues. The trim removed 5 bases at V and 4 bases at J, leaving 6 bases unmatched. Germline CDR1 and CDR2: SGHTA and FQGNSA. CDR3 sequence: CASSPQTSGGYEQYF. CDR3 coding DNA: TGTGCCAGCAGCCCGCAGACTAGCGGGGGTTACGAGCAGTACTTC. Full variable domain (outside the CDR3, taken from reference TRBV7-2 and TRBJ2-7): GAGVSQSPSNKVTEKGKDVELRCDPISGHTALYWYRQSLGQGLEFLIYFQGNSAPDKSGLPSDRFSAERTGGSVSTLTIQRTQQEDSAVYLCASSPQTSGGYEQYFGPGTRLTVT.

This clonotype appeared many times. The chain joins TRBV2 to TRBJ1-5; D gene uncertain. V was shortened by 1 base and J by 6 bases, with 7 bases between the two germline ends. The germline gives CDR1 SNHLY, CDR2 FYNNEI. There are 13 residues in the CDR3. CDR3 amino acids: CASSEEQIQPQHF. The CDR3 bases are TGTGCCAGCAGTGAAGAACAGATTCAGCCCCAGCATTTT.